The rows below give T cell receptor beta chains drawn from one sample of a study of siplizumab effects on memory and regulatory T cells. Profiling relied on immunoSEQ multiplex PCR, and the TCRdb table lists in-frame clones only, not all of them. The table has about 10,000 clones, about 47% seen once. These receptors are not linked to any known antigen. The sample taken for sequencing was CFSE-low (dividing) CD8+ T cells sorted from an allogeneic mixed lymphocyte reaction. All receptors come from a human donor in good health; the cells came from an allogeneic mixed lymphocyte reaction. Each CDR3 is given without its conserved first and last residue. The order of the fields is V gene, J gene, D gene, CDR3 protein. The D gene is left open where the match is weak.

v_call: TRBV13; j_call: TRBJ2-6; d_call: -; cdr3_aa: ASSLGSLGVLT
v_call: TRBV4-1; j_call: TRBJ1-1; d_call: TRBD1; cdr3_aa: ASSPTSRDSEAF
v_call: TRBV19; j_call: TRBJ2-5; d_call: TRBD1; cdr3_aa: ASSRTGGQETQY
v_call: TRBV9; j_call: TRBJ2-1; d_call: -; cdr3_aa: ASSQGGMTYNEQF
v_call: TRBV27; j_call: TRBJ2-7; d_call: -; cdr3_aa: ASSLSLSHEQY
v_call: TRBV5-3; j_call: TRBJ2-1; d_call: -; cdr3_aa: ASSIRQVMGDEQF
v_call: TRBV19; j_call: TRBJ2-2; d_call: -; cdr3_aa: ASSIGRATGELF
v_call: TRBV29-1; j_call: TRBJ1-5; d_call: -; cdr3_aa: SVGETREQPQH
v_call: TRBV7-3; j_call: TRBJ1-2; d_call: TRBD1; cdr3_aa: ASSLGLGQPYGYT
v_call: TRBV6-6; j_call: TRBJ2-7; d_call: TRBD1; cdr3_aa: ATGGEQY
v_call: TRBV6-6; j_call: TRBJ2-3; d_call: -; cdr3_aa: ASSYPGDTQY
v_call: TRBV5-5; j_call: TRBJ2-3; d_call: -; cdr3_aa: ASSYQGSDTQY
v_call: TRBV6-4; j_call: TRBJ2-7; d_call: TRBD1; cdr3_aa: ASSDSHLGTDAYEQY
v_call: TRBV7-6; j_call: TRBJ2-1; d_call: TRBD2; cdr3_aa: ASSSFSGEYNEQF
v_call: TRBV19; j_call: TRBJ2-5; d_call: TRBD1; cdr3_aa: ASKGQIQETQY
v_call: TRBV18; j_call: TRBJ1-3; d_call: -; cdr3_aa: ASSPPETGFGNTIY
v_call: TRBV5-4; j_call: TRBJ2-7; d_call: TRBD1; cdr3_aa: ASSYTGTVGEQY
v_call: TRBV7-6; j_call: TRBJ1-5; d_call: -; cdr3_aa: ASSPADNQPQH
v_call: TRBV27; j_call: TRBJ2-7; d_call: -; cdr3_aa: ASSPFTGYEQY
v_call: TRBV7-9; j_call: TRBJ2-5; d_call: TRBD1; cdr3_aa: ASSRQGGGQETQY
v_call: TRBV6-1; j_call: TRBJ1-6; d_call: -; cdr3_aa: ASNEGRGSPLH
v_call: TRBV14; j_call: TRBJ2-7; d_call: TRBD1; cdr3_aa: ASSQETGPPSYEQY
v_call: TRBV6-6; j_call: TRBJ1-2; d_call: -; cdr3_aa: ASSYGEGGYGYT
v_call: TRBV2; j_call: TRBJ1-4; d_call: -; cdr3_aa: ASRAGNEKLF
v_call: TRBV15; j_call: TRBJ2-2; d_call: TRBD1; cdr3_aa: ATSRVRIPGTANTGELF
v_call: TRBV9; j_call: TRBJ1-2; d_call: -; cdr3_aa: ASSVASATYT
v_call: TRBV13; j_call: TRBJ2-5; d_call: -; cdr3_aa: ASSIRRIKETQY
v_call: TRBV14; j_call: TRBJ2-7; d_call: -; cdr3_aa: ASTIGGGYEQY
v_call: TRBV7-9; j_call: TRBJ1-2; d_call: TRBD1; cdr3_aa: ASSFPRGLPYGYT
v_call: TRBV5-6; j_call: TRBJ1-1; d_call: -; cdr3_aa: ASSWGRGDTEAF
v_call: TRBV7-2; j_call: TRBJ2-1; d_call: -; cdr3_aa: ASSLVVGNNEQF
v_call: TRBV9; j_call: TRBJ2-6; d_call: -; cdr3_aa: ASSVGATSSTGANVLT
v_call: TRBV25-1; j_call: TRBJ2-7; d_call: TRBD1; cdr3_aa: ASSAGTAYEQY
v_call: TRBV7-2; j_call: TRBJ1-1; d_call: -; cdr3_aa: ASSTGGDLGAEAF
v_call: TRBV19; j_call: TRBJ1-2; d_call: -; cdr3_aa: ASSIGASYGYT
v_call: TRBV9; j_call: TRBJ2-1; d_call: TRBD2; cdr3_aa: ASSTYGGSSYNEQF
v_call: TRBV28; j_call: TRBJ2-7; d_call: -; cdr3_aa: ASRSYLTGVMRLEQY
v_call: TRBV6-6; j_call: TRBJ1-5; d_call: TRBD1; cdr3_aa: ASSLTGLSNQPQH
v_call: TRBV19; j_call: TRBJ1-3; d_call: -; cdr3_aa: ASSIDQRDENTIY
v_call: TRBV4-3; j_call: TRBJ2-7; d_call: -; cdr3_aa: ASSQSERDYEQY